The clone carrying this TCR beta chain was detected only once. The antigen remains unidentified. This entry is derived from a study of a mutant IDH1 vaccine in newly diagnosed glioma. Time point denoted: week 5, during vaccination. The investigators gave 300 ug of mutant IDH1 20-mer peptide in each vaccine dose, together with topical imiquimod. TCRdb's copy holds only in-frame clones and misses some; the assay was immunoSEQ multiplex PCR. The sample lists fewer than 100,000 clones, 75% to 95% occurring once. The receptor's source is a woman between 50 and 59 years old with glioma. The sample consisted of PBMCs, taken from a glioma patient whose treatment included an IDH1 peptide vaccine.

This chain's CDR3 is CASSQGRGPGGTQYF. CDR3 coding DNA: TGTGCCAGCAGCCAAGGTCGAGGGCCCGGGGGGACCCAGTACTTC. The rearrangement uses TRBV4-2 and TRBJ2-5, with D possibly being TRBD2 (6 bases). V was trimmed by 1 base and J by 7 bases, leaving 16 bases between them. The CDR3 is 15 amino acids. The germline gives CDR1 LGHNA, CDR2 YNFKEQ.